One and the same sample provided the 27 T cell receptor beta chains below, sequenced in a study of metastatic and nonmetastatic thyroid tumors. Via MiXCR, TCRdb re-called the PCR reads. The sample consists of around 2,200 clones, approximately 10% of them appearing once. No patient received treatment before thyroid surgery. Material for sequencing was tumor tissue. Receptors originate from a female donor with papillary thyroid cancer or a benign thyroid nodule (not recorded which). Some clones in this sample may be carry-over from other donors' samples.

This clone was detected ten times or more. The chain uses TRBV4-2 and TRBJ1-6; 7 bases match TRBD1. The CDR3 spans 15 residues. The germline gives CDR1 LGHNA, CDR2 YNFKEQ. V shed 1 base, J shed 5 bases, and the junction held 2 bases outside the gene matches. The CDR3 reads CASSQGDRNNSPLHF. The CDR3, as DNA: TGTGCCAGCAGCCAAGGGGACAGAAATAATTCACCCCTCCACTTT.

The chain uses TRBV6-1 and TRBJ2-7, with 7 nucleotides matching TRBD1. CDR1 is MNHNS and CDR2 is SASEGT in the germline V gene. V lost 4 bases, J lost 0 bases, and 12 bases stayed unmatched. The CDR3 is 17 residues long. CDR3 DNA sequence: TGTGCCAGCAGTGCCCGGAGACAGGGTGCCCTCTCCTACGAGCAGTACTTC. Translated, it gives CASSARRQGALSYEQYF.

Many counts were recorded for this clone. CDR3 sequence (DNA): TGTGCCAGCAGCCAACAGGGGAATCAGCCCCAGCATTTT. This sequence encodes CASSQQGNQPQHF. The V and J genes are TRBV3-1 and TRBJ1-5, with a possible D match to TRBD1 (6 bases). The V gene's germline CDR1 is LGHDT and CDR2 YNNKEL (reference sequence). Trimming took off 2 bases at V and 4 bases at J, with 6 bases between the two ends. This CDR3 spans 13 amino acids.

This clone showed up just a few times. This likely comes from a read error, as the CDR3 has no conserved phenylalanine or tryptophan at its end. The chain recombines TRBV6-5 with TRBJ2-2; D gene unclear. Germline CDR1 is MNHEY and CDR2 is SVGAGI. The CDR3 has 15 amino acids. CDR3 loop: CASRLELSNAGELFS. The CDR3 coding sequence is TGTGCCAGCAGACTCGAATTATCGAACGCCGGGGAGCTGTTTTCT.

This clone is labeled medium-sized. This sequence joins TRBV19 and TRBJ2-3; D is undetermined. The CDR3 length is 14 residues. Germline V lookup: CDR1 LNHDA, CDR2 SQIVND (reference sequence). Trimming pared 5 bases from V and 2 bases from J, leaving 11 bases between. CDR3: CASSPGPSTDTQYF. DNA for the CDR3: TGTGCCAGTAGTCCCGGGCCTTCCACAGATACGCAGTATTTT.

This clone was seen ten or more times. The gene calls are TRBV5-1 and TRBJ2-4, with D perhaps matching TRBD1 (6 bases). Trimming took off 0 bases at V and 4 bases at J, with 14 bases between the two ends. CDR3 length equals 16 residues. Germline assignment: CDR1 SGHRS and CDR2 YFSETQ. The CDR3 DNA is TGCGCCAGCAGCTTGGCCTCCGGGACACTAAAAAACATTCAGTACTTC. The encoded protein is CASSLASGTLKNIQYF.

This clone qualifies as medium-sized. The chain uses TRBV20-1 and TRBJ2-1; D is possibly TRBD1 (6 bases). The ends were cut back, 5 bases at V and 4 bases at J, with 18 bases in the middle. This CDR3 has 15 residues. Germline CDR1 is DFQATT and CDR2 is SNEGSKA (reference sequence). The CDR3 nucleotides are TGCAGTGCTGCCCGGGACATAAATTATTACAATGAGCAGTTCTTC. Amino acids: CSAARDINYYNEQFF.

At least ten counts were recorded for this clone. The rearrangement joins TRBV18 to TRBJ2-6; D tentatively reads TRBD1 or TRBD2 (5 bases each). The CDR3 runs 14 residues. Germline V gene lookup returns CDR1 KGHSH and CDR2 LQKENI. V dropped 3 bases and J dropped 4 bases, with 7 bases sitting between them. The CDR3: CASSPGVGANVLTF. The CDR3 DNA reads as TGTGCCAGCTCACCGGGGGTGGGGGCCAACGTCCTGACTTTC.

Points on this clone: At one end the junction does not follow the germline gene, possibly because of a read error. This chain uses TRBV20-1 with TRBJ2-7, with 10 bases that match TRBD2. Germline V gives CDR1 DFQATT, CDR2 SNEGSKA (reference sequence). The CDR3 has 17 residues. CDR3 sequence: CSSRVSSGLASAYEQYF. The CDR3, as DNA: TGCAGTTCTAGAGTGTCCTCGGGACTAGCGTCTGCCTACGAGCAGTACTTC.

This clone is labeled as large. This chain uses TRBV6-2 or TRBV6-3 with TRBJ2-7; 7 bases are shared with TRBD1. The CDR3 loop spans 17 amino acids. V lost 4 bases, J lost 2 bases, and 14 bases stayed unmatched. The germline V gene has CDR1 MNHEY and CDR2 SVGEGT. The CDR3 DNA follows: TGTGCCAGCAGTTCCGACAGGGCTCTGCCTCCTGCCTACGAGCAGTACTTC. It codes for CASSSDRALPPAYEQYF.

This clone was detected a few times. A much larger clonotype is one base distant, so this may be a read error. The chain carries TRBV29-1 and TRBJ1-5; maybe TRBD1 (5 bases). The germline V gene has CDR1 SQVTM and CDR2 ANQGSEA. This CDR3 has 14 amino acids. For the CDR3, the DNA is TGCATCGTTGATGGGGGGGGAAGCAATCAGCCCCAGCATTTT. Its protein is CIVDGGGSNQPQHF.

This clone was counted a few times. A single base separates this from a much larger clone, so it may be a read error. The J gene is TRBJ2-3, the V gene TRBV5-4, with D perhaps matching TRBD2 (5 bases). Trimming took off 4 bases at V and 8 bases at J, with 14 bases between the two ends. Germline CDR1 is SGHNT and CDR2 is YYREEE (reference sequence). CDR3 size: 13 residues. CDR3 in amino acids: CASSRDSDCTQYF. In DNA, the CDR3 is TGTGCCAGCAGCCGCGATAGCGATTGTACGCAGTATTTT.

In this sample, this clone is large. The J gene is TRBJ1-2, the V gene TRBV27, with 12 positions matching TRBD1. V lost 5 bases to trimming and J lost 8 bases; unmatched junction nucleotides: 3. Germline CDR1 reads MNHEY; CDR2 reads SMNVEV (reference sequence). The CDR3 consists of 13 residues. The CDR3 DNA reads as TGTGCCAGCAGTCCCGGGACAGGGGGCGGCTACACCTTC. It encodes CASSPGTGGGYTF.

This clone is labeled large. CDR3 coding DNA: TGTGCTAGTGAGCCCGGCACCGGGGAGCTGTTTTTT. It encodes CASEPGTGELFF. The genes are TRBV12-5 and TRBJ2-2; D gene ambiguous. With 7 bases removed from V and 4 bases from J, the gap between germline ends came to 7 bases. The CDR3 is made up of 12 amino acids. The V gene's germline CDR1 is LGHNT and CDR2 FRNRAP.

In the case of this clone: The junction does not match germline at one end; this may be a read error. The gene calls are TRBV20-1 and TRBJ2-1; D gene ambiguous. The CDR3 runs 13 residues. The germline V gene has CDR1 DFQATT and CDR2 SNEGSKA (reference sequence). CDR3 amino acids: CSSTGTHYNEQLF. The DNA of the CDR3 is TGCAGCAGTACGGGCACACATTACAATGAGCAGCTCTTC.

The rearrangement joins TRBV6-1 to TRBJ2-1; 12 bases map to TRBD2. Trimming removed 6 bases from V and 5 bases from J; junction bases left unmatched: 8. CDR3 length equals 16 residues. Germline V gives CDR1 MNHNS, CDR2 SASEGT. Here the CDR3 DNA reads TGTGCCAGCAGCACTAGCGGGGGGCGGATAAACAATGAGCAGTTCTTC. Amino acid sequence: CASSTSGGRINNEQFF.

In this sample, this clone is large. The genes are TRBV10-3 and TRBJ2-2; 9 positions match TRBD1. After removal of 6 bases from V and 3 bases from J, the junction contained 8 bases not matched to a gene. There are 16 residues in the CDR3. The germline V gene has CDR1 ENHRY and CDR2 SYGVKD. The CDR3 spells CAISVDRGTHTGELFF. The CDR3 DNA follows: TGTGCCATCAGCGTGGACAGGGGTACTCACACCGGGGAGCTGTTTTTT.

This clone was observed a handful of times. Compared with germline, one end of the junction differs, possibly owing to a read error. The CDR3 DNA sequence: TGTGCCAGCAGTGTTCCCGGGACAGGGGGCACTGATACGCAGTATTTT. Translated, it gives CASSVPGTGGTDTQYF. V and J are TRBV6-1 and TRBJ2-3, with 12 bases fitting TRBD1. The CDR3 loop spans 16 amino acids. Germline V gene data show CDR1 as MNHNS and CDR2 as SASEGT.

By its share, this clone is large. V gene TRBV10-3 combines with J gene TRBJ2-1, with 10 bases lining up with TRBD1. V was pared by 4 bases and J by 6 bases, with 3 bases of the junction left unmatched. The CDR3 extends over 14 amino acids. CDR1 is ENHRY, CDR2 SYGVKD, per germline. The CDR3 nucleotides are TGTGCCATCAGTGCGGGACAGGGGCCCAATGAGCAGTTCTTC. Protein: CAISAGQGPNEQFF.

Details on this clone: This may come from a read error, since a much larger clone is one base off. This chain joins TRBV10-1 and TRBJ1-1, with TRBD1 matching over 10 bases. CDR1 is WNHNN, CDR2 SYGVQD, per germline (reference sequence). The J segment lost 5 bases and the V segment lost 5 bases, leaving 11 bases of the junction unmatched. The CDR3 covers 16 residues. CDR3 DNA: TGCGCCAGCAGTTACGAACCGGGACAGGGGAGAACTGAAGCTTTCTTT. This gives the protein CASSYEPGQGRTEAFF.

This chain connects TRBV11-3 to TRBJ1-6; a possible D gene is TRBD1 (6 bases). This CDR3 has 13 amino acids. Germline loops: CDR1 SGHNT, CDR2 YENEEA. V was trimmed by 5 bases and J by 8 bases, leaving 10 bases between them. The chain's CDR3 is CASSPYRDSPLHF. The CDR3 bases are TGTGCCAGCAGCCCTTACAGGGATTCACCCCTCCACTTT.

By its share, this clone is medium-sized. V and J are TRBV27 and TRBJ2-1, with D tentatively TRBD2 (6 bases). Per germline, CDR1 MNHEY and CDR2 SMNVEV (reference sequence). With 8 bases removed from V and 0 bases from J, the gap between germline ends came to 20 bases. This CDR3 spans 17 amino acids. The CDR3 sequence is CASSGGAGPGSYNEQFF. The CDR3 DNA is TGTGCCAGCTCCGGAGGGGCAGGCCCCGGCTCCTACAATGAGCAGTTCTTC.

The sample holds many counts of this clone. The V gene is TRBV3-1, the J gene TRBJ2-1; no definite D call. With 4 bases removed from V and 5 bases from J, the gap between germline ends came to 15 bases. Looked up from germline, CDR1 is LGHDT and CDR2 is YNNKEL (reference sequence). This CDR3 is 15 amino acids long. The CDR3 region is CASSRGLTTNNEQFF. The DNA of the CDR3 is TGTGCCAGCAGCCGGGGATTAACCACTAACAATGAGCAGTTCTTC.

As to this clone: Since the CDR3 does not end with the conserved phenylalanine or tryptophan, this likely comes from a read error. The V and J genes are TRBV27 and TRBJ1-5; tentatively, D is TRBD1 (5 bases). This CDR3 contains 14 residues. The V gene's germline CDR1 is MNHEY and CDR2 SMNVEV (reference sequence). The CDR3 bases are TGTGTCAGCAGTTTTGGCGGGGACGATCAGCCCCAGCATCTT. Amino acids: CVSSFGGDDQPQHL.

The chain couples TRBV6-1 to TRBJ1-2, with 9 nucleotides matching TRBD1. V lost 5 bases to trimming and J lost 5 bases; unmatched junction nucleotides: 15. Germline V gene data show CDR1 as MNHNS and CDR2 as SASEGT. The CDR3 is made up of 17 amino acids. CDR3 DNA: TGTGCCAGCAGTCCGATGTCCTGGACAGGGGAGGGATATGGCTACACCTTC. Encoded protein: CASSPMSWTGEGYGYTF.

This clone was detected only once. The V gene is TRBV5-1, the J gene TRBJ1-5, with 7 bases aligning to TRBD1. Unmatched junction bases numbered 17, after V lost 3 bases and J lost 5 bases. Germline V gives CDR1 SGHRS, CDR2 YFSETQ. CDR3 length: 18 residues. The CDR3 bases are TGCGCCAGCAGCTCCCGCGTGGGGAAAGGGACAGCCGATCAGCCCCAGCATTTT. Translated: CASSSRVGKGTADQPQHF.

The sample holds one count of this clone. This may arise from a read error, as a much more abundant clone is one base away. V is TRBV9 and J is TRBJ2-7, with D perhaps being TRBD1 or TRBD2 (5 bases each). This CDR3 is 15 amino acids long. The V gene's germline CDR1 is SGDLS and CDR2 YYNGEE. Trimming pared 6 bases from V and 0 bases from J, leaving 16 bases between. CDR3 in DNA: TGTGCCAGCAAGACCGGGGCGGCGGGCTCCTACGAGCAGTACTTC. Amino acids: CASKTGAAGSYEQYF.